The 31 T cell receptor beta chains reported below all come from one sample, sequenced in a study of blood T cell repertoires in COVID-19. This table comes from immunoSEQ multiplex PCR, and its TCRdb copy is limited to in-frame clones, with some not included. The sample lists 15,000 to 20,000 clones, approximately 93% occurring once. The sequencing sample was made of peripheral blood. The receptors were sampled from a woman aged 45-65 years with active COVID-19.

A single count supports this clone. This chain joins TRBV5-6 and TRBJ2-3; D possibly corresponds to TRBD2 (5 bases). The CDR3 consists of 15 residues. Trimming stripped 1 base from V and 0 bases from J, with 9 bases between. Per the germline V gene, CDR1 is SGHDT and CDR2 is YYEEEE. CDR3 sequence: CASSLWTASTDTQYF. As DNA, the CDR3 is TGTGCCAGCAGCTTGTGGACTGCTAGCACAGATACGCAGTATTTT.

The rearrangement links TRBV6-5 to TRBJ1-4; 12 bases fit TRBD1. Germline CDR1 MNHEY, CDR2 SVGAGI. Trimming took 7 bases from V and 6 from J; bases not matched to a gene: 6. CDR3 length: 15 residues. The CDR3 nucleotides are TGTGCCAGCAAATCCGGGACAGGGGGCTATGAAAAACTGTTTTTT. Translating gives CASKSGTGGYEKLFF.

This chain connects TRBV6-6 to TRBJ1-1; TRBD1 agrees at 7 bases. After removal of 5 bases from V and 1 base from J, the junction contained 1 base not matched to a gene. The CDR3 is 13 amino acids. Germline-derived CDR1 and CDR2 are MNHNY and SVGAGI (reference sequence). The CDR3 bases are TGTGCCAGCAGTCGACAGGGGAACACTGAAGCTTTCTTT. Encoded protein: CASSRQGNTEAFF.

The chain links TRBV2 to TRBJ2-1, with 13 bases matching TRBD2. The V gene end was trimmed by 6 bases and the J gene end by 2 bases; junction bases not matched to a gene: 16. The CDR3 is 20 amino acids. Germline lookup yields CDR1 SNHLY and CDR2 FYNNEI. This CDR3 reads CASSPGLAGVITGTYNEQFF. The CDR3 DNA follows: TGTGCCAGCAGCCCTGGACTAGCGGGAGTTATAACCGGTACCTACAATGAGCAGTTCTTC.

The rearrangement joins TRBV5-1 to TRBJ1-4; D remains ambiguous. The CDR3 contains 14 residues. Germline CDR1 is SGHRS and CDR2 is YFSETQ. Trimming removed 2 bases from V and 7 bases from J, with 12 bases in between. CDR3 nucleotides: TGCGCCAGCAGCTTTGGGAGGAATGGTGAAAAACTGTTTTTT. Its protein is CASSFGRNGEKLFF.

The chain has TRBV7-2 and TRBJ2-1, with 9 nucleotides matching TRBD1. This CDR3 has 14 residues. The V gene end was trimmed by 2 bases and the J gene end by 9 bases; junction bases not matched to a gene: 5. Germline V gene data show CDR1 as SGHTA and CDR2 as FQGNSA. DNA of the CDR3: TGTGCCAGCAGCTTACTACAGGGGGCGGGTGAGCAGTTCTTC. Translated, it gives CASSLLQGAGEQFF.

The sample holds one count of this clone. V usage is TRBV5-4 and J usage is TRBJ2-1, with 13 bases matching TRBD2. Germline trimming cut 0 bases from V and 8 bases from J; bases unmatched to any gene: 2. The germline gives CDR1 SGHNT, CDR2 YYREEE (reference sequence). The CDR3 length is 15 residues. The CDR3 DNA reads TGTGCCAGCAGCTTGGGGACTAGCGGGAGCTATGAGCAGTTCTTC. It is translated as CASSLGTSGSYEQFF.

The CDR3 DNA follows: TGTGCCAGCAGCATTAGCCCGAACTCCTACGAGCAGTACTTC. It codes for CASSISPNSYEQYF. V usage is TRBV9 and J usage is TRBJ2-7; unclear D gene. Germline-derived CDR1 and CDR2 are SGDLS and YYNGEE. This CDR3 is built from 14 residues. Trimming shortened V by 4 bases and J by 0 bases, and 11 bases separated the two germline ends.

The genes are TRBV6-2 or TRBV6-3 and TRBJ2-7, with 11 positions matching TRBD2. There are 15 residues in the CDR3. From germline, CDR1 is MNHEY and CDR2 SVGEGT. Trimming at V came to 5 bases and at J to 3 bases, leaving 6 bases not matched to a gene. DNA for the CDR3: TGTGCCAGCAGTGGTGCTAGCGGGAGGCACTACGAGCAGTACTTC. It encodes CASSGASGRHYEQYF.

The J gene is TRBJ2-7, the V gene TRBV2; maybe TRBD1 (6 bases). Trimming took off 7 bases at V and 2 bases at J, with 15 bases between the two ends. From germline, CDR1 is SNHLY and CDR2 FYNNEI. There are 14 residues in the CDR3. DNA for the CDR3: TGTGCCAGCACCCAGACAAGGGACACCTACGAGCAGTACTTC. It yields the protein CASTQTRDTYEQYF.

The chain uses TRBV28 and TRBJ1-5; possible D gene TRBD1, 5 bases. CDR1 MDHEN and CDR2 SYDVKM come from the germline V gene. The CDR3 has 15 amino acids. Trimming shortened V by 5 bases and J by 5 bases, and 16 bases separated the two germline ends. The CDR3, as DNA: TGTGCCAGCAGTCTGGGAGGGGCCCTCTATCAGCCCCAGCATTTT. Residues: CASSLGGALYQPQHF. The full variable domain, with the rest looked up from reference TRBV28 and TRBJ1-5, is DVKVTQSSRYLVKRTGEKVFLECVQDMDHENMFWYRQDPGLGLRLIYFSYDVKMKEKGDIPEGYSVSREKKERFSLILESASTNQTSMYLCASSLGGALYQPQHFGDGTRLSIL.

V is TRBV3-1 (or the pseudogene TRBV3-2) and J is TRBJ2-7; TRBD2 aligns across 13 bases. The CDR3 is 15 amino acids. V dropped 2 bases and J dropped 4; count of bases not matched to a gene: 2. Germline CDR1 reads LGHDT; CDR2 reads YNNKEL (reference sequence). Here the CDR3 reads CASSQTSGRAYEQYF. The CDR3 coding sequence is TGTGCCAGCAGCCAAACTAGCGGGAGGGCATACGAGCAGTACTTC.

The CDR3 spells CAISQGSGAQETQYF. CDR3 nucleotide sequence: TGTGCCATCAGTCAGGGTAGCGGGGCACAAGAGACCCAGTACTTC. V and J are TRBV10-3 and TRBJ2-5, with TRBD2 matching over 8 bases. Unmatched junction bases numbered 7, after V lost 5 bases and J lost 2 bases. The germline V gene has CDR1 ENHRY and CDR2 SYGVKD. The CDR3 sequence is 15 residues long.

J is TRBJ1-1 and V is TRBV28; 12 bases are a match to TRBD1. Per the germline V gene, CDR1 is MDHEN and CDR2 is SYDVKM. CDR3 length equals 21 residues. With V trimmed by 1 base and J by 1 base, 16 bases remained unmatched. The CDR3 region is CASSLLKYEPGTGGANTEAFF. CDR3 sequence (DNA): TGTGCCAGCAGTTTATTAAAATACGAACCGGGGACAGGGGGCGCGAACACTGAAGCTTTCTTT.

Turning to this clone: Because the CDR3's place on the DNA is in doubt, the DNA is left out and the CDR3 is given as listed by TCRdb. The rearrangement joins TRBV6-1 to TRBJ1-2; the table's D call, TRBD1, was not checked against the DNA. The CDR3 spans 11 amino acids, including both terminal residues. The V gene's germline CDR1 is MNHNS and CDR2 SASEGT. This CDR3 is CASSEVGAGTF.

This clone was observed a single time. This chain links TRBV3-1 (or the pseudogene TRBV3-2) with TRBJ2-7, with 11 nucleotides matching TRBD2. CDR1 and CDR2 from the germline V gene are LGHDT and YNNKEL (reference sequence). J was trimmed by 7 bases and V by 4 bases; bases with no gene match: 9. The CDR3 totals 15 residues. The CDR3 coding sequence is TGTGCCAGCAGCCTCGGTTTAGCGGGAGGGAAAGAGCAGTACTTC. This sequence encodes CASSLGLAGGKEQYF.

This chain connects TRBV25-1 to TRBJ1-5; 10 bases match TRBD1. Germline CDR1 is MGHDK and CDR2 is SYGVNS. V lost 5 bases to trimming and J lost 6 bases; unmatched junction nucleotides: 4. There are 14 residues in the CDR3. The CDR3 DNA reads TGTGCCAGCAGTCCGGGACAGGGGATTCAGCCCCAGCATTTT. This encodes CASSPGQGIQPQHF. The full variable domain, its missing parts supplied by reference TRBV25-1 and TRBJ1-5, is EADIYQTPRYLVIGTGKKITLECSQTMGHDKMYWYQQDPGMELHLIHYSYGVNSTEKGDLSSESTVSRIRTEHFPLTLESARPSHTSQYLCASSPGQGIQPQHFGDGTRLSIL.

The rearrangement uses TRBV7-8 and TRBJ2-7; 16 bases align to TRBD2. Losses at the gene ends were 5 bases for V and 4 bases for J; bases not matched to a gene: 17. CDR3 size: 20 residues. CDR1 and CDR2 (germline): SGHVS, FQNEAQ. CDR3 sequence reads: CASSPGAPGLAGGLSYEQYF. DNA of the CDR3: TGTGCCAGCAGCCCAGGGGCTCCGGGACTAGCGGGAGGGCTGTCGTACGAGCAGTACTTC.

The chain couples TRBV30 to TRBJ2-1, with TRBD2 matching 8 bases. Per the germline V gene, CDR1 is GTSNPN and CDR2 is SVGIG (reference sequence). The CDR3 extends over 16 amino acids. With V trimmed by 2 bases and J by 1 base, 7 bases remained unmatched. The CDR3 is CAWSPAGGGSYNEQFF. The CDR3 coding sequence is TGTGCCTGGAGTCCCGCGGGAGGAGGGTCCTACAATGAGCAGTTCTTC.

This clone was found once. The rearrangement links TRBV6-5 to TRBJ1-1, with 7 nucleotides matching TRBD1. Looked up from germline, CDR1 is MNHEY and CDR2 is SVGAGI. V lost 6 bases and J lost 6; bases outside the gene matches: 10. The CDR3 runs to 14 residues. This chain's CDR3 is CASRHDREHPEAFF. In DNA form, the CDR3 reads TGTGCCAGCAGGCATGACAGGGAACACCCTGAAGCTTTCTTT.

The chain employs TRBV15 and TRBJ2-3; 7 positions match TRBD1. The length of the CDR3 is 16 residues. In germline, CDR1 is LNHNV, CDR2 YYDKDF (reference sequence). After removal of 1 base from V and 3 bases from J, the junction contained 7 bases not matched to a gene. The CDR3 sequence is CATSRAGQVGTDTQYF. In nucleotides, the CDR3 is TGTGCCACCAGCAGAGCCGGACAGGTGGGAACAGATACGCAGTATTTT. Full variable domain (outside the CDR3, taken from reference TRBV15 and TRBJ2-3): DAMVIQNPRYQVTQFGKPVTLSCSQTLNHNVMYWYQQKSSQAPKLLFHYYDKDFNNEADTPDNFQSRRPNTSFCFLDIRSPGLGDTAMYLCATSRAGQVGTDTQYFGPGTRLTVL.

The rearrangement joins TRBV28 to TRBJ2-7; D is perhaps TRBD2 (5 bases). The germline V gene has CDR1 MDHEN and CDR2 SYDVKM. V lost 8 bases and J 4 bases, leaving 27 bases between the germline ends. The CDR3 covers 17 residues. Here the CDR3 DNA reads TGTGCCAGCTCAGGTCGGTTGCGGGTCGGGAAAAAATACGAGCAGTACTTC. Residues: CASSGRLRVGKKYEQYF.

For this clone: The junction shows a germline mismatch at one end, possibly a read error. The chain uses TRBV6-2 or TRBV6-3 and TRBJ2-1, with a possible D match to TRBD2 (6 bases). This CDR3 comprises 12 residues. Germline V gene lookup returns CDR1 MNHEY and CDR2 SVGEGT. CDR3 in DNA: TGTGCCAGCAGTTACGAGGCGGGGAAGAGGCTCTTC. This encodes CASSYEAGKRLF.

This chain links TRBV6-5 with TRBJ2-2; D ambiguous. V lost 4 bases and J lost 0, with 3 bases in between. CDR3 length: 13 residues. Germline-derived CDR1 and CDR2 are MNHEY and SVGAGI. The CDR3: CASSSANTGELFF. The CDR3 DNA follows: TGTGCCAGCAGTTCCGCGAACACCGGGGAGCTGTTTTTT.

V and J are TRBV5-1 and TRBJ2-7; the match to TRBD2 covers 7 bases. CDR3 size: 14 residues. The germline CDR1 and CDR2 sequences are SGHRS and YFSETQ. Unmatched junction bases numbered 2, after V lost 2 bases and J lost 0 bases. The DNA of the CDR3 is TGCGCCAGCAGCTTCAGCGGGGCCTCCTACGAGCAGTACTTC. It is translated as CASSFSGASYEQYF.

J is TRBJ2-1 and V is TRBV29-1; maybe TRBD1 (5 bases). With 6 bases removed from V and 9 bases from J, the gap between germline ends came to 18 bases. Germline CDR1 SQVTM, CDR2 ANQGSEA. This CDR3 is built from 13 residues. In nucleotides, the CDR3 is TGCAGCGTCCCTAAGGGGCAGGGTGGTGAGCAGTTCTTC. This translates into CSVPKGQGGEQFF.

The V call is TRBV2, the J call TRBJ2-3, with D tentatively TRBD2 (6 bases). Germline V gives CDR1 SNHLY, CDR2 FYNNEI. This CDR3 has 15 amino acids. V was shortened by 1 base and J by 0 bases, with 8 bases between the two germline ends. The DNA of the CDR3 is TGTGCCAGCAGTGAAGGGCGGGATAGCACAGATACGCAGTATTTT. Its protein product is CASSEGRDSTDTQYF.

V usage is TRBV11-3 and J usage is TRBJ2-5; D might be TRBD2 (5 bases). The CDR3 has 12 residues. Germline loops: CDR1 SGHNT, CDR2 YENEEA. Trimming left V 5 bases short and J 5 bases short, with 9 bases between. Written as DNA, the CDR3 is TGTGCCAGCAGCACACGAGGGGAGACCCAGTACTTC. Encoded protein: CASSTRGETQYF. The full variable domain, completed using reference TRBV11-3 and TRBJ2-5, is EAGVVQSPRYKIIEKKQPVAFWCNPISGHNTLYWYLQNLGQGPELLIRYENEEAVDDSQLPKDRFSAERLKGVDSTLKIQPAELGDSAVYLCASSTRGETQYFGPGTRLLVL.

The chain carries TRBV5-4 and TRBJ2-3; the D gene is possibly TRBD2 (6 bases). CDR3 length: 16 amino acids. Germline CDR1 SGHNT, CDR2 YYREEE (reference sequence). V shed 4 bases and J shed 1 base, with 16 bases lying between them. The CDR3 is CASSPRLGEGTDTQYF. The CDR3 DNA reads as TGTGCCAGCAGCCCCCGACTTGGGGAGGGCACAGATACGCAGTATTTT.

This rearrangement joins TRBV2 to TRBJ1-2; D not certain. The CDR3 has 15 amino acids. Trimming left V 1 base short and J 7 bases short, with 16 bases between. Germline V CDR1 and CDR2: SNHLY, FYNNEI. The CDR3, as DNA: TGTGCCAGCAGTGAAGTTTATGACGGACTTGGTGGCTACACCTTC. It translates to CASSEVYDGLGGYTF.

The chain combines TRBV25-1 with TRBJ2-5; 9 nucleotides agree with TRBD2. V trimming: 4 bases; J trimming: 5 bases; junction bases outside the gene matches: 8. The CDR3 totals 15 residues. Germline lookup yields CDR1 MGHDK and CDR2 SYGVNS. The CDR3, as DNA: TGTGCCAGCAGTGGGCCTAGCGGGAACCGCGAGACCCAGTACTTC. It yields the protein CASSGPSGNRETQYF.